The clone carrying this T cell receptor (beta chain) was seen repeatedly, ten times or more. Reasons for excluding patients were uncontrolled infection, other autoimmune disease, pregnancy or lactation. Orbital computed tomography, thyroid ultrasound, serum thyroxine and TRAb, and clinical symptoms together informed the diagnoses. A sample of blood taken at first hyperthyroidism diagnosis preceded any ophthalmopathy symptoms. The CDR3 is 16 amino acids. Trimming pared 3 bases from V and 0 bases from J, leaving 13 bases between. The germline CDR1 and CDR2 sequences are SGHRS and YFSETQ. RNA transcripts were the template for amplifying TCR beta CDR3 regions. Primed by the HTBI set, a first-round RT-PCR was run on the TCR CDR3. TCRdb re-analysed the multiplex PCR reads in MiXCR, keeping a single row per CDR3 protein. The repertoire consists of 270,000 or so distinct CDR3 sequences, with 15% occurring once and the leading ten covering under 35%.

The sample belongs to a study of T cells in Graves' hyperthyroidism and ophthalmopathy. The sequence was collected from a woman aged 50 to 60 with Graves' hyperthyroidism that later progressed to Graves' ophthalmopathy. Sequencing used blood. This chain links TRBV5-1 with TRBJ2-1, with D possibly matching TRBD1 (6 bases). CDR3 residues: CASSSLQGISYNEQFF. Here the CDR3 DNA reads TGCGCCAGCAGCTCGTTACAGGGCATCTCCTACAATGAGCAGTTCTTC.